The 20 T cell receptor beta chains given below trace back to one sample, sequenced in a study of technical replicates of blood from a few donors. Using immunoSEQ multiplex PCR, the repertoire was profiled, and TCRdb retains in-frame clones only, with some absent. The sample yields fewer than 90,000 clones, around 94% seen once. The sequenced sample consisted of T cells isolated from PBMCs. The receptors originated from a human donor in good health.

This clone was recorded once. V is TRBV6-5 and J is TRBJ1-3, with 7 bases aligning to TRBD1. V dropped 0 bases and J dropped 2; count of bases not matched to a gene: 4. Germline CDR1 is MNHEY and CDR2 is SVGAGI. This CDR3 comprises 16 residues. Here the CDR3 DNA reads TGTGCCAGCAGTTACTCCAGGCAGGGGGCTGGAAACACCATATATTTT. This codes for CASSYSRQGAGNTIYF.

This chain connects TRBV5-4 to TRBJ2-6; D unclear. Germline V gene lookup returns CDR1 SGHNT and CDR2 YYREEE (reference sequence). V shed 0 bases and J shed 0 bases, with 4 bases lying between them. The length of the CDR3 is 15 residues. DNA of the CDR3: TGTGCCAGCAGCTTGGCTGTCTCTGGGGCCAACGTCCTGACTTTC. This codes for CASSLAVSGANVLTF.

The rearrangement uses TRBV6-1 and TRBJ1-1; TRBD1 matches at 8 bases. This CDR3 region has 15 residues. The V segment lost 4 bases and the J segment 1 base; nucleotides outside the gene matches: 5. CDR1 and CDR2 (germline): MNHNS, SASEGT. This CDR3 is CASSGGGTGNTEAFF. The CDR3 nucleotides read TGTGCCAGCAGTGGGGGGGGGACAGGGAACACTGAAGCTTTCTTT.

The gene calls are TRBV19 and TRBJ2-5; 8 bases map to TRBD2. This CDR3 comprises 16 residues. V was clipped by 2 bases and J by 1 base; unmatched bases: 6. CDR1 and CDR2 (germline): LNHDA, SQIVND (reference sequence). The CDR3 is CASSILAGGTQETQYF. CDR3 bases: TGTGCCAGTAGTATACTGGCGGGAGGTACCCAAGAGACCCAGTACTTC.

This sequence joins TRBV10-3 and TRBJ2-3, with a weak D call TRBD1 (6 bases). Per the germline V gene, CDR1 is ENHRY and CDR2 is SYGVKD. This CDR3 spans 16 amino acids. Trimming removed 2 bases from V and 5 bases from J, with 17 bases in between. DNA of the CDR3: TGTGCCATCAGTGAGGCTTTTACAGGGTATAGAGATACGCAGTATTTT. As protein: CAISEAFTGYRDTQYF.

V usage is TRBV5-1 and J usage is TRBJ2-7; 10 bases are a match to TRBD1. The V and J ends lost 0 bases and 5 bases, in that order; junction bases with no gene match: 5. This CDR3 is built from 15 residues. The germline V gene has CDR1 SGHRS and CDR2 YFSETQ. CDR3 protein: CASSLDRDRGHEQYF. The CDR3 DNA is TGCGCCAGCAGCTTGGACCGGGACAGGGGACACGAGCAGTACTTC.

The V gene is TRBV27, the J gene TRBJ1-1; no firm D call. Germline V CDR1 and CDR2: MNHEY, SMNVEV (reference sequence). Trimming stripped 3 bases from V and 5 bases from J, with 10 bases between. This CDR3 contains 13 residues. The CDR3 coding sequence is TGTGCCAGCAGTTTTTTGGGAGGGACTGAAGCTTTCTTT. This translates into CASSFLGGTEAFF.

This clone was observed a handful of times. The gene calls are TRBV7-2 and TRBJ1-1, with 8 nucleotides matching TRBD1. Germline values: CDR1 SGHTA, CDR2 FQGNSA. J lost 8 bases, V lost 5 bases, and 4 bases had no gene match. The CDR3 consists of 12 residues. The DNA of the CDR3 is TGTGCCAGCAGCGACGACAGGGGAGAAGCTTTCTTT. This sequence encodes CASSDDRGEAFF.

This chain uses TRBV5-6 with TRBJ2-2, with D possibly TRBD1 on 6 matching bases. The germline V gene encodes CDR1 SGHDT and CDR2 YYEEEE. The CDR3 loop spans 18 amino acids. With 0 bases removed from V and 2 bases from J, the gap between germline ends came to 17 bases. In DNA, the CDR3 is TGTGCCAGCAGCTTGGTATCAGGGACACGGATTAACACCGGGGAGCTGTTTTTT. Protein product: CASSLVSGTRINTGELFF.

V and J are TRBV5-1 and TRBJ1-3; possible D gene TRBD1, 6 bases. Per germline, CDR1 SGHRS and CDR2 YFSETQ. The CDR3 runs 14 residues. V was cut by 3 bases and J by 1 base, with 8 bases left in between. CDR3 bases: TGCGCCAGCAGCTCAACAGGGTCTGGAAACACCATATATTTT. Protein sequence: CASSSTGSGNTIYF.

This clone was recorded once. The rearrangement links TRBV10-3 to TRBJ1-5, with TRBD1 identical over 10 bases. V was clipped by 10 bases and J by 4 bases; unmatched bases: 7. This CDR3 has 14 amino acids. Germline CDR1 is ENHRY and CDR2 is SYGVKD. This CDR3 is CATGRDRGNQPQHF. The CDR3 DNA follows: TGTGCCACCGGCCGGGACAGGGGAAATCAGCCCCAGCATTTT.

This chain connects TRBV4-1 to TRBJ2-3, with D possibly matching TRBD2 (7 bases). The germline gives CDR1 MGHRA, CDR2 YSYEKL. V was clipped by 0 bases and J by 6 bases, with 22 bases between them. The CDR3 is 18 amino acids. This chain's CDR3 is CASSQETPRGGAFDTQYF. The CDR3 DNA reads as TGCGCCAGCAGCCAAGAGACCCCTCGAGGGGGGGCATTCGATACGCAGTATTTT.

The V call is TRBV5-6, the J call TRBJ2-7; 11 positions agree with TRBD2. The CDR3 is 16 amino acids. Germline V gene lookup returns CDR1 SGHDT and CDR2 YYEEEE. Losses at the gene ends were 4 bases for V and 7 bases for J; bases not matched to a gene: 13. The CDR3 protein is CASSPELAGGGEEQYF. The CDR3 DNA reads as TGTGCCAGCAGCCCAGAGCTAGCGGGAGGTGGGGAAGAGCAGTACTTC.

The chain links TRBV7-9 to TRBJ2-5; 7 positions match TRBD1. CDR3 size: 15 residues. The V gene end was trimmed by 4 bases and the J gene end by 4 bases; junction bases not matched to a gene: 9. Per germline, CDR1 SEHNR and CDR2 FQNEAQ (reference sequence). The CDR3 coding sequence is TGTGCCAGCAGCTCACTGACAGGGCAGGGAGAGACCCAGTACTTC. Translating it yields CASSSLTGQGETQYF.

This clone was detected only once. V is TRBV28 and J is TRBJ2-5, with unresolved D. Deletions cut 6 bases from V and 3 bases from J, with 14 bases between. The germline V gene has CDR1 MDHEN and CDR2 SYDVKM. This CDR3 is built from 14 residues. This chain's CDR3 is CASSPPNYKETQYF. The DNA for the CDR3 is TGTGCCAGCAGCCCTCCTAACTACAAAGAGACCCAGTACTTC. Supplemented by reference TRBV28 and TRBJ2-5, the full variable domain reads DVKVTQSSRYLVKRTGEKVFLECVQDMDHENMFWYRQDPGLGLRLIYFSYDVKMKEKGDIPEGYSVSREKKERFSLILESASTNQTSMYLCASSPPNYKETQYFGPGTRLLVL.

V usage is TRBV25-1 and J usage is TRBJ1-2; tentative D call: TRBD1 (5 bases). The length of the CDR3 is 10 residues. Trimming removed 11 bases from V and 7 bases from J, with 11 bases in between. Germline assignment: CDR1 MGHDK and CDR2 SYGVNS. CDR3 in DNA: TGTGCCGTTCAGGGCGGTGGCTACACCTTC. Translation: CAVQGGGYTF.

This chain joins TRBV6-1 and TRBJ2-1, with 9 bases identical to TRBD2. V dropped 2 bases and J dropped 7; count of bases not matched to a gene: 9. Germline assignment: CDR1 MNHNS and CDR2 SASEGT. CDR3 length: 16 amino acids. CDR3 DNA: TGTGCCAGCAGTGAAAGGGGACTAGCAGGAGGTAATGAGCAGTTCTTC. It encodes CASSERGLAGGNEQFF.

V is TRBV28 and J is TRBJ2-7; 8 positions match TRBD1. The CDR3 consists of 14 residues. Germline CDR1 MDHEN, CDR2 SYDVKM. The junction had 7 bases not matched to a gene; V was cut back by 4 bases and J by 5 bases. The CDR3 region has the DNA TGTGCCAGCAGTTCCGCGGACAGGGCAAACGAGCAGTACTTC. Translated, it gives CASSSADRANEQYF.

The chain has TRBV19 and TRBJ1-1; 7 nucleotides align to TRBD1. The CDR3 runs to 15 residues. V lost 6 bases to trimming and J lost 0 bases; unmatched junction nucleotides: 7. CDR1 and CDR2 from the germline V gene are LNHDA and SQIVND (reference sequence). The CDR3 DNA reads TGTGCCAGTAGGAGGGACAGCGTCATGAACACTGAAGCTTTCTTT. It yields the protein CASRRDSVMNTEAFF.

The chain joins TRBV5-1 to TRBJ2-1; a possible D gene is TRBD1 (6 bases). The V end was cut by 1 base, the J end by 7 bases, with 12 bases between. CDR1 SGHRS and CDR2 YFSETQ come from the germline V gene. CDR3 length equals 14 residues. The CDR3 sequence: CASSLRVRGNEQFF. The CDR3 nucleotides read TGCGCCAGCAGCTTGAGGGTGAGGGGGAATGAGCAGTTCTTC.